The entry that follows covers one T cell receptor (beta chain) sequence. By how much of the sample it makes up, this clonotype is medium-sized (0.01 to 0.1%). There is no known antigen for this receptor. Qualities for individual bases were not recorded, and no much larger clone is one base off. The data were obtained in a study of relationships among human T cell subsets (dated by TCRdb to the early 2010s). Notes on the research overall: Sequencing was performed on eight distinct blood T cell populations: pan T, CD8 cytotoxic, regulatory, Th1, Th2, naive plus transitional, activated and memory cells.

Clipping removes 5 bases from V and 0 bases from J, with 7 as the unmatched junction base count. CDR1 MDHEN and CDR2 SYDVKM are derived from the germline V gene. The CDR3 measures 16 amino acids from cysteine to phenylalanine. Only the CDR3 region is kept as DNA, spanning 48 bases read in frame from base 1. Library method: multiplex PCR. Instrument on record: 454 GS FLX. Semiquantitative ARM-PCR was used to amplify the TCR alpha and beta CDR3 regions from mRNA. In ARM-PCR, tagged nested gene-specific primers were applied first, and communal superprimers then carried out the exponential amplification. Exonuclease was used to remove the nested primers before the first-round PCR products went through the second amplification round. Amplicons were sequenced on the 454 platform, which allows rapid sequencing of millions of DNA fragments without cloning bias. A read counted as effective if the read could be mapped to both V and J germline segments. The authors' analysis ran thus. IRmap was used to assign reads to germline V, D and J segments, and IRmap relies on pyromap, a Smith-Waterman modification adapted to 454 sequencing errors. Cutoffs set at the 99th percentile of alignment scores from simulated random sequences were applied to filter D-beta assignments. The amino acids between the conserved V-segment Y[YFLI]C motif and the J-segment [FW]GXGT motif were defined as CDR3. A compound Poisson process model, previously applied to large-scale EST data, was used to estimate repertoire diversity. A procedure for detecting cross-contamination was used to argue that the shared CDR3s did not come from sample contamination. The raw public data were reprocessed by TCRdb itself: fastp quality trimming at Q25, MiXCR clonotype calling, in-frame beta chains only. Entries that share a CDR3 protein sequence are merged under the most common genes and DNA. V and J calls and clone size were set by TCRdb, not the authors. Present in this sample are some 7,000 distinct CDR3 sequences, 55% to 75% of which were seen just once. Less than 65% of the sample is taken by the ten largest.

Overall study outcomes, separate from this receptor: Over 50% of CD8+ cytotoxic sequences were found to belong to clones with over 100 reads, whereas few such clones were observed in the regulatory and Th2 subsets. V, D and J usage, CDR3 length and N-nucleotide additions showed no statistically significant differences among the seven subsets. Substantial CDR3 sharing among Th1, Th2 and regulatory T cells was interpreted as suggesting stochastic cell fate choices. The bead-based sorting was unable to rule out the presence of a CD4+CD8+ double-positive population.

Naive plus transitional T cells were isolated with anti-CD45RA microbeads from pooled isolated CD4+ and CD8+ T cells. Miltenyi superparamagnetic beads coated with subset-specific monoclonal antibodies were used for isolation of the T cell subsets. Peripheral blood was used as the source from which all T cell populations were isolated. Ficoll separation of whole blood yielded mononuclear cells, and anti-CD14 microbeads were then used to deplete the monocytes. Isolated cell populations were immediately resuspended in RNAprotect reagent. The receptor was isolated from a man aged 35 to 55 in good health. The sequencing input was naive and transitional (CD45RA+) T cells sorted from blood. The sample's cell subset or site, from its label and the paper: CD45RA+ naive plus transitional T cells (Tn+t). The sequence links TRBV28 to TRBJ2-3; TRBD2 fits 8 bases in the junction. CDR3 reads: CASSPGLAQSTDTQYF. The bases read TGTGCCAGCAGTCCTGGACTAGCACAGAGCACAGATACGCAGTATTTT.